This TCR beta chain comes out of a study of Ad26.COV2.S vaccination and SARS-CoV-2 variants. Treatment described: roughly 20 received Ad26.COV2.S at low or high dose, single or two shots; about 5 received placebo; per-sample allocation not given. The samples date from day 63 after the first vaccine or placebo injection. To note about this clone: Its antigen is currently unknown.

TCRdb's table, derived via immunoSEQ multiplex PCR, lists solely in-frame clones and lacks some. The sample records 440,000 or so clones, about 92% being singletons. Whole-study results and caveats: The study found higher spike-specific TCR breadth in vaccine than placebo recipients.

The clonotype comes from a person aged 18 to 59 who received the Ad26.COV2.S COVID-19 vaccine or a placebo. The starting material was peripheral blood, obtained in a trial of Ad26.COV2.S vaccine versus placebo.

The CDR3, as DNA: TGTGCCAGCAGTTTTACCGCCGACAGGATCGCTAGCACAGATACGCAGTATTTT. It yields the protein CASSFTADRIASTDTQYF. The V gene is TRBV27, the J gene TRBJ2-3; a weak D match, TRBD1 (6 bases). V shed 3 bases and J shed 0 bases, with 19 bases lying between them. The CDR3 totals 18 residues. The germline CDR1 and CDR2 sequences are MNHEY and SMNVEV (reference sequence).